This T cell receptor beta chain was identified in a study of T cells in Graves' hyperthyroidism and ophthalmopathy. This clonotype appeared a few times. Its cognate antigen is unknown. A single base separates this from a much larger clone, so it may be a read error. Study-level results: Most thyroid-expanded clonotypes above 0.001 were also found in blood.

RNA transcripts gave rise to amplified TCR beta CDR3 regions. HTBI primers were employed in a first-round RT-PCR of the TCR CDR3. TCRdb independently ran MiXCR on the multiplex PCR reads; one entry per CDR3 protein. The sample lists more than 500,000 distinct CDR3 sequences; about 15% were seen once. Diagnostic assessment was based on clinical symptoms, serum thyroxine and TRAb, thyroid ultrasound and orbital computed tomography. This CDR3 region has 14 residues. Germline values: CDR1 MNHEY, CDR2 SMNVEV (reference sequence). This receptor was identified in a woman aged 40 to 55 with Graves' ophthalmopathy. The specimen sequenced was blood. V usage is TRBV27 and J usage is TRBJ2-5; perhaps TRBD1 as D (5 bases). This chain's CDR3 is CASNLSSREETQYF. The CDR3 nucleotides are TGTGCCAGCAATTTATCATCCAGGGAAGAGACCCAGTACTTC.